This T cell receptor (beta chain) was recovered during a study of T-cell reconstitution after alpha-beta-depleted transplantation in children. General study points: About two months after transplant, alpha-beta T cells reportedly came from several hundred expanded graft clones. High day-60 TCRbeta diversity in some patients came from surviving recipient T cells and thymic progenitors. At one year after transplant, newly produced T cells mostly accounted for T-cell counts and diversity.

Preparation of the TCRbeta library was carried out with unique molecular identifiers. TCRdb passed the PCR reads through MiXCR, listing each CDR3 protein once. The table includes about 47,000 distinct CDR3 sequences, 40% to 65% detected once. In regard to this clonotype: As yet, its antigen is unknown.

The sequence was collected from a boy in the first two years of life with SCID, due to receive a stem cell transplant. Sequences were derived from peripheral blood, sampled before TCRalphabeta/CD19-depleted stem cell transplant.

The CDR3 spells CASSLAGTALTYNEQFF. CDR3 nucleotide sequence: TGTGCCAGCAGCTTAGCGGGGACTGCCCTCACCTACAATGAGCAGTTCTTC. The chain combines TRBV7-2 with TRBJ2-1, with TRBD2 as a possible D gene (6 bases). CDR1 is SGHTA, CDR2 FQGNSA, per germline. The CDR3 is 17 residues long. V dropped 0 bases and J dropped 2 bases, with 14 bases sitting between them.